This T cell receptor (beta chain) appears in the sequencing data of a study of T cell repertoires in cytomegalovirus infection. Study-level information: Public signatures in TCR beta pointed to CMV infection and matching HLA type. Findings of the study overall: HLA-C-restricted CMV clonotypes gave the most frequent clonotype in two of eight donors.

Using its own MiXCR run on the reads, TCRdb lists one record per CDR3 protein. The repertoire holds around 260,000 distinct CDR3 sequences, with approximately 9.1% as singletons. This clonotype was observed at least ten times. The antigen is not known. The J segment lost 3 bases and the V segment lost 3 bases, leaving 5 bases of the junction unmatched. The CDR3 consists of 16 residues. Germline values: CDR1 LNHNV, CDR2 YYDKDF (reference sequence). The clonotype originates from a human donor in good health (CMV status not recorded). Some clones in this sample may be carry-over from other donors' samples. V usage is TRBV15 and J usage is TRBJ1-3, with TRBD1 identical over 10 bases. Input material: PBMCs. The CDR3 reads CATSRRDRGIGNTIYF. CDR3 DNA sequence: TGTGCCACCAGCAGGAGGGACAGGGGAATTGGAAACACCATATATTTT.